This T cell receptor (beta chain) was captured by sequencing in a study of T cells in localized non-small cell lung cancer. About this clone itself: What it binds is unknown.

Using immunoSEQ multiplex PCR, the repertoire was profiled, and TCRdb retains in-frame clones only, with some absent. Of approximately 15,000 clones in the sample, approximately 89% were seen once. This CDR3 is 13 amino acids long. From germline, CDR1 is SGHTA and CDR2 FQGNSA. V was shortened by 2 bases and J by 5 bases, with 10 bases between the two germline ends. Study observations and caveats: Adjacent uninvolved lung tissue had the highest T cell clonality, exceeding tumor. Adjacent lung exhibited a median of 57 among the 100 most abundant tumor clones. Higher T cell density in the blood was associated with longer overall survival, whereas higher adjacent-lung clonality associated with shorter survival.

The material sequenced was peripheral blood, taken before any cancer treatment. The sequence was obtained from a woman aged 35 to 70 with stage I lung adenocarcinoma. The chain recombines TRBV7-2 with TRBJ2-7; D ambiguous. This CDR3 reads CASSLISGDEQYF. The CDR3 DNA reads as TGTGCCAGCAGCTTAATCTCTGGGGACGAGCAGTACTTC.